This T cell receptor beta chain is drawn from a study of T cell responses to AZD1222 COVID-19 vaccine. With V trimmed by 0 bases and J by 5 bases, 6 bases remained unmatched. Germline V gene data show CDR1 as GTSNPN and CDR2 as SVGIG (reference sequence). This CDR3 comprises 15 residues. Produced via immunoSEQ multiplex PCR; TCRdb's table is partial and in-frame only. The sample yields 150,000 or so clones, 90% seen once. The sequencing here drew on peripheral blood, taken 28 days after the second AZD1222 dose. The V gene is TRBV30, the J gene TRBJ2-2, with TRBD1 identical over 7 bases. The clonotype comes from an adult who received the AZD1222 COVID-19 vaccine. The CDR3 spells CAWSVLRGTTGELFF. The DNA of the CDR3 is TGTGCCTGGAGTGTACTCAGGGGGACAACCGGGGAGCTGTTTTTT.